These T cell receptor beta chains were read from a single sample in a study of blood T cell repertoires in COVID-19. The assay was immunoSEQ multiplex PCR, and TCRdb's table has in-frame clones only and misses some. The sample holds about 230,000 clones; 89% are singletons and the top ten take 3.5% to 4.5%. The sequencing sample was made of PBMCs or T cells enriched from blood (not recorded which). Receptor source: a woman in her 30s with acute COVID-19. Each CDR3 is given with its conserved first and last residue. The D gene is left open where the match is weak. Clone size is stated in some rows and not others, as once, few, many or a class when expanded.

J: TRBJ1-1; size: few; D: TRBD1; V: TRBV19; DNA: TGTGCCAGTACCTTGACAGGGACGAACACTGAAGCTTTCTTT; CDR3: CASTLTGTNTEAFF
J: TRBJ1-5; size: NA; D: TRBD1; V: TRBV5-4; DNA: TGTGCCAGCAGCCCGGACAGGGGATATCAGCCCCAGCATTTT; CDR3: CASSPDRGYQPQHF
J: TRBJ2-3; size: NA; D: TRBD2; V: TRBV3-1/TRBV3-2; DNA: TGTGCCAGCAGCCGTAGACTAGCGGGGAGCGCAGATACGCAGTATTTT; CDR3: CASSRRLAGSADTQYF
J: TRBJ2-7; size: NA; D: TRBD1; V: TRBV28; DNA: TGTGCCAGCAGTCCTCCATCCATCGGGACAGGCCTCTCCTACGAGCAGTACTTC; CDR3: CASSPPSIGTGLSYEQYF
J: TRBJ2-7; size: NA; D: NA; V: TRBV11-2; DNA: TGTGCCAGCAGCTTTGGGGCAGGGTTTCGGTACGAGCAGTACTTC; CDR3: CASSFGAGFRYEQYF
J: TRBJ2-5; size: NA; D: NA; V: TRBV7-5; DNA: TGTGTCAGAAGCTTACTGTCGCAGGGGCAAGAGACCCAGTACTTC; CDR3: CVRSLLSQGQETQYF
J: TRBJ1-5; size: NA; D: NA; V: TRBV18; DNA: TGTGCCAGCTCACCAGGGGCCAATCAGCCCCAGCATTTT; CDR3: CASSPGANQPQHF
J: TRBJ1-3; size: NA; D: TRBD1; V: TRBV5-6; DNA: TGTGCCAGCAGCCCGGACAGGGTTGAGTACACCATATATTTT; CDR3: CASSPDRVEYTIYF
J: TRBJ1-1; size: NA; D: NA; V: TRBV11-2; DNA: TGTGCCAGCAGCTTGACTACAGACACTGAAGCTTTCTTT; CDR3: CASSLTTDTEAFF
J: TRBJ1-1; size: NA; D: TRBD1; V: TRBV29-1; DNA: TGCAGCGTTGGGGACAGTCGGAACACTGAAGCTTTCTTT; CDR3: CSVGDSRNTEAFF
J: TRBJ1-3; size: once; D: NA; V: TRBV3-1/TRBV3-2; DNA: TGTGCCAGCAGCCAAGTTAGACGTCTTAGCGGAAACACCATATATTTT; CDR3: CASSQVRRLSGNTIYF
J: TRBJ1-5; size: few; D: TRBD1; V: TRBV18; DNA: TGTGCCAGCTCACCGGCGACAGGGGGTGGGAGCAATCAGCCCCAGCATTTT; CDR3: CASSPATGGGSNQPQHF
J: TRBJ2-2; size: NA; D: TRBD1; V: TRBV28; DNA: TGTGCCAGCGGCCATCCGGGACAGGTTAACACCGGGGAGCTGTTTTTT; CDR3: CASGHPGQVNTGELFF
J: TRBJ1-5; size: few; D: NA; V: TRBV30; DNA: TGTGCCTGGAGTGTATGGGGGGACAATCAGCCCCAGCATTTT; CDR3: CAWSVWGDNQPQHF
J: TRBJ2-7; size: NA; D: TRBD1; V: TRBV30; DNA: TGTGCCTGGAGTCGTGGGAGACAGGGGGTTTCCTACGAGCAGTACTTC; CDR3: CAWSRGRQGVSYEQYF
J: TRBJ1-5; size: NA; D: NA; V: TRBV6-9; DNA: TGTGCCAGCAGTCCAGGGACTGCCAATCAGCCCCAGCATTTT; CDR3: CASSPGTANQPQHF
J: TRBJ1-1; size: NA; D: NA; V: TRBV2; DNA: TGTGCCAGCAGTGAAAGGGAACAGGGCAGTGAAGCTTTCTTT; CDR3: CASSEREQGSEAFF
J: TRBJ2-2; size: NA; D: NA; V: TRBV7-9; DNA: TGTGCCAGCAGCTTAAGGAGGGGTGTCACCGGGGAGCTGTTTTTT; CDR3: CASSLRRGVTGELFF
J: TRBJ1-4; size: NA; D: TRBD1; V: TRBV4-1; DNA: TGCGCCAGCAGCCAAGGCACAGGGGGCACCCTTGGAAAACTGTTTTTT; CDR3: CASSQGTGGTLGKLFF
J: TRBJ2-3; size: NA; D: TRBD2; V: TRBV5-1; DNA: TGCGCCAGCAGCAGACTAGCGCTCAGCACAGATACGCAGTATTTT; CDR3: CASSRLALSTDTQYF
J: TRBJ1-1; size: few; D: TRBD1; V: TRBV27; DNA: TGTGCCAGCAGTTCACCGGACAGGGATAACACTGAAGCTTTCTTT; CDR3: CASSSPDRDNTEAFF
J: TRBJ2-7; size: NA; D: TRBD1; V: TRBV2; DNA: TGTGCCAGCTTGCCCAGACAGGGGACGGGCTACGAGCAGTACTTC; CDR3: CASLPRQGTGYEQYF
J: TRBJ2-7; size: NA; D: TRBD1; V: TRBV9; DNA: TGTGCCAGCGGGACAGAAGGTACGGGCGAGCAGTACTTC; CDR3: CASGTEGTGEQYF
J: TRBJ1-6; size: NA; D: TRBD1; V: TRBV27; DNA: TGTGCCAGCAGTCCGGACAGGAGCTATAATTCACCCCTCCACTTT; CDR3: CASSPDRSYNSPLHF
J: TRBJ1-1; size: NA; D: NA; V: TRBV11-2; DNA: TGTGCCAGCAGCTTAGAACAGAACACTGAAGCTTTCTTT; CDR3: CASSLEQNTEAFF
J: TRBJ1-2; size: NA; D: NA; V: TRBV13; DNA: TGTGCCAGCAGCTTATCTTCCGGGTCAGGGCTCACCTTC; CDR3: CASSLSSGSGLTF
J: TRBJ1-1; size: NA; D: NA; V: TRBV11-2; DNA: TGTGCCAGCATTACCTTGGGGGGAGACAGAGAAGCTTTCTTT; CDR3: CASITLGGDREAFF
J: TRBJ1-6; size: NA; D: NA; V: TRBV5-6; DNA: TGTGCCAGCAGCCAGCAGGGTTGGGATTCACCCCTCCACTTT; CDR3: CASSQQGWDSPLHF
J: TRBJ1-3; size: NA; D: TRBD1; V: TRBV24-1; DNA: TGTGCCACCGTACCCACAGGGGGCGAGCGAGGCGACACCATATATTTT; CDR3: CATVPTGGERGDTIYF
J: TRBJ2-7; size: NA; D: NA; V: TRBV4-1; DNA: TGCGCCAGCAAGTACGAGACAATAGTCCCCTACGAGCAGTACTTC; CDR3: CASKYETIVPYEQYF
J: TRBJ1-1; size: once; D: TRBD1; V: TRBV7-9; DNA: TGTGCCAGCCAGAGGCAGGGGGCACCTTTCTTT; CDR3: CASQRQGAPFF